This T cell receptor (beta chain) originates from a study of post-analysis software for immune sequencing data (dated by TCRdb to the mid-2010s). About the full investigation: Relapsing-remitting, secondary progressive and progressive-relapsing multiple sclerosis were recorded as disease courses, and subtype annotation was lacking for some patients. A subset of samples was prepared in parallel using single-end sample barcoding, then pooled and co-amplified after Illumina adapter ligation. Patient repertoires were compared against around 10 previously published healthy control repertoires from donors aged roughly 6 to 26 years. Overall study results and their limits: The multiple sclerosis patient group was slightly younger than the control group. When samples were clustered directly using the F measure, samples prepared in the same batch co-clustered strongly, which prompted a batch-effect correction. Multiple sclerosis patients had significantly lower normalized Chao1 diversity than controls, a result that suggests substantial peripheral T-cell clonal expansion. Roughly 5 TRBV segments, including TRBV5-6, TRBV5-1 and TRBV20-1, were significantly more frequent in patients than controls.

Taken from cysteine to phenylalanine, the CDR3 has 15 residues. Just CDR3 DNA is preserved here, 45 bases in frame from base 1. Trimming accounts for 5 bases at V and 0 bases at J, while the number of junction bases matched to no gene is 6. Turning to this clonotype: The specificity of this receptor is unknown. Within one base of it there is no much larger clone, and no base qualities were kept.

Library preparation used PCR. TCRdb names Illumina HiSeq 2500 as the instrument used. Unique molecular identifiers were incorporated into TCR beta cDNA libraries to reduce PCR and sequencing biases. Approximately 500,000 cDNA molecules were obtained for every 1 to 10 million input T cells, so each molecule roughly corresponded to one T cell. The same protocol used for the earlier healthy control dataset was applied to prepare and sequence the patient libraries. Samples belonging to the same batch were prepared together, multiplexed and sequenced on a shared HiSeq lane. Under the source paper's analysis protocol: MIGEC handled the raw barcoded reads, throwing out single-read molecular identifier groups before consensus assembly and CDR3 extraction. VDJtools was used for post-analysis of the clonotype tables, with diversity normalized by down-sampling every dataset to the smallest sample size. In repertoire overlap clustering, CDR3 amino acid sequences, but not nucleotide sequences, were matched to correct batch-related cross-sample contamination. The raw public data were reprocessed by TCRdb itself: fastp quality trimming at Q25, MiXCR clonotype calling, in-frame beta chains only. Each entry merges the rows of one CDR3 protein and shows their most common DNA and genes. TCRdb, rather than the study authors, made the V and J calls. Recorded for this sample are some 690,000 distinct CDR3 sequences; 55% to 60% of them occurred a single time. Around 11% of the sample is taken by the ten largest.

To demonstrate the VDJtools post-analysis software, TCR beta repertoires were profiled from the peripheral blood of roughly 14 young patients with multiple sclerosis. Multiple sclerosis patients were children and adolescents aged roughly 6 to 15 years. Source material: blood. The origin of this receptor is a girl aged 2-15 years with multiple sclerosis. This receptor chain uses TRBV12-3 or TRBV12-4 and TRBJ2-7, with TRBD1 matching 8 junction bases. The nucleotide sequence reads as follows: TGTGCCAGCAGTGGCCGGGACAGGAGCTCCTACGAGCAGTACTTC. This yields the protein CASSGRDRSSYEQYF.